This T cell receptor (beta chain) came from a study of beta chain features in type 1 diabetes. Study at large: Sorted cell examination encompassed roughly 98,000,000 cells across all samples.

This CDR3 has 11 amino acids. Trimming shortened V by 4 bases and J by 8 bases, and 7 bases separated the two germline ends. CDR1 is SGDLS, CDR2 YYNGEE, per germline. Every isolated RNA sample was fully reverse transcribed, so sequencing captured expressed TCRB transcripts. Roughly 3.6 million reads on average were seen across naive, central memory and regulatory T cell samples. Libraries were prepared by immunoSEQ multiplex PCR; TCRdb keeps only in-frame clonotypes and omits some of them. The table lists almost 350,000 clones, over 7% of them singletons. Study conclusions and caveats: Type 1 diabetes patients showed a moderate but significant shortening of TCRB CDR3s in all four CD4+ subsets. The study left unresolved whether HLA type influences TCRB rearrangement.

A few counts support this clone. Its antigen is undetermined. Isolation of CD4+ naive, central memory, regulatory and stem cell-like memory cells was achieved by sorting via CD45RO/CCR7/CD25/CD127/CD95/CD27. The material sequenced was central memory CD4+ T cells from blood. V gene TRBV9 combines with J gene TRBJ1-3; no reliable D call. The receptor's source is a man younger than 45 with type 1 diabetes. CDR3 DNA: TGTGCCAGCAGCTCCAAGGACACCATATATTTT. Amino acid sequence: CASSSKDTIYF.